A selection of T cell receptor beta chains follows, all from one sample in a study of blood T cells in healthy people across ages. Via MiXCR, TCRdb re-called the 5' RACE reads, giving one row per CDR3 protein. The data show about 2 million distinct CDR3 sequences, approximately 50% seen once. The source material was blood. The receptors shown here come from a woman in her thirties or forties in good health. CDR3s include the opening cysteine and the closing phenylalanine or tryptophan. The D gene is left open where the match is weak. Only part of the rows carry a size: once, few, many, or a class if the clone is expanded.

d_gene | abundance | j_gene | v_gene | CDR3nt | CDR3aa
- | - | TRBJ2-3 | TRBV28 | TGTGCCAGCAGCCGGGGGGACACGGTCTTAGATCCGCAGTATTTT | CASSRGDTVLDPQYF
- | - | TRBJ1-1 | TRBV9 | TGTGCCAGCAGCTCATCTGGGGGGGGCGGCTGGGCTTTCTTT | CASSSSGGGGWAFF
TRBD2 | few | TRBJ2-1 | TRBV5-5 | TGTGCCAGCAGCCAAGCTAGCGGGGGGGACAATGAGCAGTTCTTC | CASSQASGGDNEQFF
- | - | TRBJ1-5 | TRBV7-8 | TGTGCCAGCAGCGGACCACAGGCCCTTAGCAATCAGCCCCAGCATTTT | CASSGPQALSNQPQHF
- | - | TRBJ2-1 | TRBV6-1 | TGTGCCAGCTATGCCGTCGGGCTTGGATCCTACAATGAGCAGTTCTTC | CASYAVGLGSYNEQFF
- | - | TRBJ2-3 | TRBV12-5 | TGTGCTAGTGGTCCCCTTAGGGAGGATACGCAGTATTTT | CASGPLREDTQYF
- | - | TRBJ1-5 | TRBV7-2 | TGTGCCAGCAGCTTTGGTCCCGGCAATCAGCCCCAGCATTTT | CASSFGPGNQPQHF
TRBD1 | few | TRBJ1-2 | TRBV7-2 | TGTGCCAGCAGCTTCTACCTAGGGGCGACAGGGACTAACTATGGCTACACCTTC | CASSFYLGATGTNYGYTF
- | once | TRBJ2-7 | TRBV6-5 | TGTGCCAGCAGCGCGGGACAGATGCCCTACGAGCAGTACTTC | CASSAGQMPYEQYF
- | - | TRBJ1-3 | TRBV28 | TGTGCCAGCAGAATGGGCGGGGGGGCGTTCTCTGGAAACACCGTATATTTT | CASRMGGGAFSGNTVYF
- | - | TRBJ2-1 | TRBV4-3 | TGCGCCAGCAGCCAAGAATGGGGGACGCATCTCTGGGTTGAGCAGTTCTTC | CASSQEWGTHLWVEQFF
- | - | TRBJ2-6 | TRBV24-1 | TGTGCCACCAGTGACCCAGGGTTGTCAGGGGCCAACGTCCTGACTTTC | CATSDPGLSGANVLTF
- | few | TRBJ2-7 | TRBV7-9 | TGTGCCAGCAGCCCCAGGGATAAGCAGTACTTC | CASSPRDKQYF
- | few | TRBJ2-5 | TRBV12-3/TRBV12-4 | TGTGCCAGCAGTTTTCGGGTCCAGCAAGAGACCCAGTACTTC | CASSFRVQQETQYF
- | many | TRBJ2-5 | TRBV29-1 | TGCAGCGTGGAGGGGGGAGAGACCCAGTACTTC | CSVEGGETQYF
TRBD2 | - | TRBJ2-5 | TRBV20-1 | TGCAGTGCTACCGGGACTAGCGGGGGGGCTACCCCAGTTTGGTACTTC | CSATGTSGGATPVWYF
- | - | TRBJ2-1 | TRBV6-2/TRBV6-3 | TGTGCCAGCAGTTACTCGCAAGCGGACTCCTACAATGAGCAGTTCTTC | CASSYSQADSYNEQFF
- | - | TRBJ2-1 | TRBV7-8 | TGTGCCAGCAGCTTATCAAGAGCCGAGGTCAATGAGCAGTTCTTC | CASSLSRAEVNEQFF
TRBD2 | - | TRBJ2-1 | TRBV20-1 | TGCAGTGCTCCCGTGGGGACTAGCGGGGGGCTTTCCGAGCAGTTCTTC | CSAPVGTSGGLSEQFF
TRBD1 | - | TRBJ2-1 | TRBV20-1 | TGCAGTGCTAGAGATCTATACGGACAGGGTACCTATGAGCAGTTCTTC | CSARDLYGQGTYEQFF
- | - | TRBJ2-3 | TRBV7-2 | TGTGCCAGCAGCTTAGCCCCCACATTAACAGATACGCAGTATTTT | CASSLAPTLTDTQYF
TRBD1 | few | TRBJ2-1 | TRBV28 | TGTGCCAGCAGTTATTTCGGGGACAGCGTGTACAATGAGCAGTTCTTC | CASSYFGDSVYNEQFF
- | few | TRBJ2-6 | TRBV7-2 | TGTGCCAGCAGCCCCGGAGACACGTGGGGGGCCAACGTCCTGACTTTC | CASSPGDTWGANVLTF
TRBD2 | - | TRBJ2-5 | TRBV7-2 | TGTGCCAGCAGCTGGACCCTAGCGGGGGGCAGTCGGACCCAGTACTTC | CASSWTLAGGSRTQYF
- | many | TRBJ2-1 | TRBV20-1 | TGCAGTGCTAGAGACAGGGGGGATGAGCAGTTCTTC | CSARDRGDEQFF
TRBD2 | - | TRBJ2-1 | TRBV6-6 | TGTGCCAGCAGTACCGGGACTAGCGGGCCTATGGATGAGCAGTTCTTC | CASSTGTSGPMDEQFF
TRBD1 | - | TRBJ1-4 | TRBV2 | TGTGCCAGCAGTCCCGGGACAGGGGGCGCAGATGAAAAACTGTTTTTT | CASSPGTGGADEKLFF
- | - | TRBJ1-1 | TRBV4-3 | TGCGCCAGCAGCCAAGTTTCCCCGGGACCCCGAAGAACGAACACTGAAGCTTTCTTT | CASSQVSPGPRRTNTEAFF
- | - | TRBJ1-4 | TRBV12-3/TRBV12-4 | TGTGCCAGCAGTTTGTGGGGAGAACCTCCTGAAAAACTGTTTTTT | CASSLWGEPPEKLFF
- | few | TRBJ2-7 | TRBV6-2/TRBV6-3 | TGTGCCAGCAGCCGCAGGCAACCCTACGAGCAGTACTTC | CASSRRQPYEQYF
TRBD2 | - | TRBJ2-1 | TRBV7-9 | TGTGCCAGCAGCTTAGCATCGACTAGCGGGGTTGGGACTGAGCAGTTCTTC | CASSLASTSGVGTEQFF
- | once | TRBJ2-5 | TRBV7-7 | TGTGCTAGCAGCAAACCCATAAGGAGGGGCCCCCAAGAGACCCAGTACTTC | CASSKPIRRGPQETQYF
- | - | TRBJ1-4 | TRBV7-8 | TGTGCCAGCAGCTTAAGGGTCGACAGATCGGGGTTTCTGTTTTTT | CASSLRVDRSGFLFF
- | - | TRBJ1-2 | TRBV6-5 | TGTGCCAGCAGTTACTCTCTCCAGAGGCACTATGGCTACACCTTC | CASSYSLQRHYGYTF
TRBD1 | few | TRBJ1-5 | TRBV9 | TGTGCCAGCAGCTACGGAGGGGACAGGGCACAGCCCCAGCATTTT | CASSYGGDRAQPQHF
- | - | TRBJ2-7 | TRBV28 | TGTGCCAGCAGGACGATCGGCGGGTTGCAGTACTTC | CASRTIGGLQYF
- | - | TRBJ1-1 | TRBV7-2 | TGTGCCAGCAGCTCGCACAGGGAAACTGAAGCTTTCTTT | CASSSHRETEAFF
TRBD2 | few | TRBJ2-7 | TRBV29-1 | TGCAGCGTTGATCGACTAGCGGGGACGCCTCGGTACTTC | CSVDRLAGTPRYF
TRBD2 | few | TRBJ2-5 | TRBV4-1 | TGCGCCAGCAGCCAAGTGTGGGCAGCGGGGGCGGAACAAGAGACCCAGTACTTC | CASSQVWAAGAEQETQYF
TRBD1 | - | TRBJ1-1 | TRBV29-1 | TGCAGCGTTGAGGCCAGGGGGAAGGACACTGAAGCTTTCTTT | CSVEARGKDTEAFF
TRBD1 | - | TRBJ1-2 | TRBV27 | TGTGCCAGCAGTTCGGACAGGGGGCTCAATGGCTACACCTTC | CASSSDRGLNGYTF
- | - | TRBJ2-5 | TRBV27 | TGTGCCAGCGGTGAGACGGAGACCCAGTACTTC | CASGETETQYF
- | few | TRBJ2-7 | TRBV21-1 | TGTGCCAGCAGCAATCGTACTAGCGGGGGCCCCTACGAGCAGTACTTC | CASSNRTSGGPYEQYF
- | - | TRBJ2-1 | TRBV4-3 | TGCGCCAGCAGCCAAGATCCGGGACACTCGGGTTGGGGGGAGCAGTTCTTC | CASSQDPGHSGWGEQFF
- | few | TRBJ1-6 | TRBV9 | TGTGCCAGCAGCGGACGAGACACGGCCCTCCACTTT | CASSGRDTALHF
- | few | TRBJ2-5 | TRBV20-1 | TGCAGTGGGAGTTGGGAGACCCAGTACTTC | CSGSWETQYF
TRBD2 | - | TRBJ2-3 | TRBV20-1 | TGCAGCGCAAAATTGCGGCGGGGGGGCACAGATACGCAGTATTTT | CSAKLRRGGTDTQYF
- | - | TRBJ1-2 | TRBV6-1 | TGTGCCAGCAGTGGCAACCGGGACCCTTGGTCTTATGGCTACACCTTC | CASSGNRDPWSYGYTF
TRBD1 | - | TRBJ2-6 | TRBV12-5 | TGTGCTAGTGGTTTGTTTAGGACAGGGGCAAACTCTGGGGCCAACGTCCTGACTTTC | CASGLFRTGANSGANVLTF
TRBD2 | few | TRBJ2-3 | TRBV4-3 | TGCGCCAGCAGCCAAGAGAGGACTAGCGGGGAGGAGGATACGCAGTATTTT | CASSQERTSGEEDTQYF
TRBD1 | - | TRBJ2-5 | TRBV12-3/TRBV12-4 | TGTGCCAGCAGCCACCTGACAGGGGTAGAGACCCAGTACTTC | CASSHLTGVETQYF